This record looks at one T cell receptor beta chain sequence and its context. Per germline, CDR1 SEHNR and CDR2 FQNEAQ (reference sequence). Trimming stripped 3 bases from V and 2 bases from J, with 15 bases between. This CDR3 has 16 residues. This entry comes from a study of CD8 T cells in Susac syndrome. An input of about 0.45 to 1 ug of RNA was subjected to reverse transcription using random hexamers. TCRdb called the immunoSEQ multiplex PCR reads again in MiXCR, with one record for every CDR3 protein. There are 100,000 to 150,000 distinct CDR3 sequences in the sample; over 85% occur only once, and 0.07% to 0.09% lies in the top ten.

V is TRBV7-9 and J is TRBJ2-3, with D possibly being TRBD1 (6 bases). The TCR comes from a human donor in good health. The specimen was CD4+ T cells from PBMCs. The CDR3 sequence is CASSLQQGTLTDTQYF. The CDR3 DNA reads TGTGCCAGCAGCTTGCAACAGGGAACCCTCACAGATACGCAGTATTTT.